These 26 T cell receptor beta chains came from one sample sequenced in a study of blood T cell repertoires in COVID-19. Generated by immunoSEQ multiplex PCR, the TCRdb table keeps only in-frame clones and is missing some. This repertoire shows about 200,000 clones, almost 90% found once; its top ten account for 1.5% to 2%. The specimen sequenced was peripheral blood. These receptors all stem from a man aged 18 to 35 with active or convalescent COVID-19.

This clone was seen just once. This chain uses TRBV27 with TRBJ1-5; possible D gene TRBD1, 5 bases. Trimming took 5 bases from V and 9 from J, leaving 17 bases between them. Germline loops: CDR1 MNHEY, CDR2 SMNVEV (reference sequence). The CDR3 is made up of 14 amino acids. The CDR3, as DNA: TGTGCCAGCAGTACGGGCAGGGTGAATTTGCCCCAGCATTTT. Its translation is CASSTGRVNLPQHF.

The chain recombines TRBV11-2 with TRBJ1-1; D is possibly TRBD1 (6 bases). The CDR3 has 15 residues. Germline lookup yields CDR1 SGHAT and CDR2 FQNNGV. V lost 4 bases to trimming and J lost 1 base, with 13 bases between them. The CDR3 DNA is TGTGCCAGCAGCTGGGGGACAAACCGGAACACTGAAGCTTTCTTT. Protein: CASSWGTNRNTEAFF.

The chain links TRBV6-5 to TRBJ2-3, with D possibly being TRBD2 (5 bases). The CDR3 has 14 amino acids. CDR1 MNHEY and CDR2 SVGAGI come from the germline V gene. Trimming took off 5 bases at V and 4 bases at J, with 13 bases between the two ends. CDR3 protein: CASSPGPSSDTQYF. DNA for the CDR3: TGTGCCAGCAGTCCAGGACCTAGCTCAGATACGCAGTATTTT.

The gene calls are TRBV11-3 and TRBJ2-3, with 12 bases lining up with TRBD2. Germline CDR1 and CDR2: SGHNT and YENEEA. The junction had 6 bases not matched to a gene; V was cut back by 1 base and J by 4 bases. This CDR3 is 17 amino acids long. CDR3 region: CASSLGRTSGAPDTQYF. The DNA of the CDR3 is TGTGCCAGCAGCTTAGGCCGGACTAGCGGGGCCCCAGATACGCAGTATTTT.

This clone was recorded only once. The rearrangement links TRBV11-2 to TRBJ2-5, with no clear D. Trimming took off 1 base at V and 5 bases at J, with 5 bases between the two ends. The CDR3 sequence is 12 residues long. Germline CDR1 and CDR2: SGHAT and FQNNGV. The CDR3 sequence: CASSLVEETQYF. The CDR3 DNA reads TGTGCCAGCAGCTTAGTGGAGGAGACCCAGTACTTC.

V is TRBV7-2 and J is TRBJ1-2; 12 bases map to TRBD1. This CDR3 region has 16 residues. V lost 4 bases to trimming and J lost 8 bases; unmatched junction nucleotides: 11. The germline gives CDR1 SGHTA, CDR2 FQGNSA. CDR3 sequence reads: CASSSRGQGAMTGYTF. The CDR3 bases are TGTGCCAGCAGCTCTAGGGGACAGGGGGCTATGACGGGCTACACCTTC.

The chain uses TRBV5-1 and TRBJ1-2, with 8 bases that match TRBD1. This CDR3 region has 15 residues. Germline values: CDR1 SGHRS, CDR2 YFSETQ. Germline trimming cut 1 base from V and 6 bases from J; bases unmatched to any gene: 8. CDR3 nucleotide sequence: TGCGCCAGCAGCTTGCTCCAGGGGGCGCAGAATGGCTACACCTTC. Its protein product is CASSLLQGAQNGYTF.

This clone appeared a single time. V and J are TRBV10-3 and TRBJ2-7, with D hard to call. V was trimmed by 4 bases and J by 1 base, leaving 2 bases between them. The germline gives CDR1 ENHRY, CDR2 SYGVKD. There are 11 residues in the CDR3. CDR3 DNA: TGTGCCATCAGTGCATCCTACGAGCAGTACTTC. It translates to CAISASYEQYF.

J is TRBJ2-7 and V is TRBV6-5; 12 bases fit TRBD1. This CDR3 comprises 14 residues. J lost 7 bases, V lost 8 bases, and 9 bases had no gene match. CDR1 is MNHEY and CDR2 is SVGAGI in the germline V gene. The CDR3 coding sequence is TGTGCCAGCTGCGACCGGGACAGGGGGCGAGAGCAGTACTTC. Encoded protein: CASCDRDRGREQYF.

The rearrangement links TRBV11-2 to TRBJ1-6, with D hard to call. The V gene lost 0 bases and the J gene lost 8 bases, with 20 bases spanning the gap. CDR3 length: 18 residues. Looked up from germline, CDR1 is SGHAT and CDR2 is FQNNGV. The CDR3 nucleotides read TGTGCCAGCAGCTTAGAAATGTGGAACCTCCTCGGGGATTCACCCCTCCACTTT. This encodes CASSLEMWNLLGDSPLHF.

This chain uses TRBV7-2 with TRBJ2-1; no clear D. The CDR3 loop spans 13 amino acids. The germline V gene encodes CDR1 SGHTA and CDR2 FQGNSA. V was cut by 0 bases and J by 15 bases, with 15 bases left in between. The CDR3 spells CASSLALALDPFF. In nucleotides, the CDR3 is TGTGCCAGCAGCTTAGCGTTGGCTCTAGACCCGTTCTTC.

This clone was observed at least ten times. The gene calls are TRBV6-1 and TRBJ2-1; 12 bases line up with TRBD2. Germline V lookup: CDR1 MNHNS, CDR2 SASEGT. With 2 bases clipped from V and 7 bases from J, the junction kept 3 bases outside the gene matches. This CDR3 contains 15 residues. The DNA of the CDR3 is TGTGCCAGCAGTGAACGGACTAGCGGGATAAATGAGCAGTTCTTC. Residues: CASSERTSGINEQFF.

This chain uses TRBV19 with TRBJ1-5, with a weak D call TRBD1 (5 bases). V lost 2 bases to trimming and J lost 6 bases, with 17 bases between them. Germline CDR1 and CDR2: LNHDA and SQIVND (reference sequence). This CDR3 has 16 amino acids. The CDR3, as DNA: TGTGCCAGTAGTATAAAGGCAGGGTCTTGGGGTCAGCCCCAGCATTTT. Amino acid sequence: CASSIKAGSWGQPQHF.

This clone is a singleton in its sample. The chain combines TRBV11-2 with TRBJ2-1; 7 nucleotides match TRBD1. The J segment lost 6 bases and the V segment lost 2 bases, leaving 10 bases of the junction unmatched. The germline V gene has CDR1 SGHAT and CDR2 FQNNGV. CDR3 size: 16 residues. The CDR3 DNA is TGTGCCAGCAGCTTATTAAGGGCAGGGGGTGGCAATGAGCAGTTCTTC. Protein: CASSLLRAGGGNEQFF.

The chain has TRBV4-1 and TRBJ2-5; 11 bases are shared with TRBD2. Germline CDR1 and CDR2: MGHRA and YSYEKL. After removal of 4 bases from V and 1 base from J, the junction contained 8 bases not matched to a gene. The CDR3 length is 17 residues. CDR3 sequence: CASSRPVGTSGQETQYF. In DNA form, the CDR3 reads TGCGCCAGCAGCCGGCCCGTGGGGACTAGCGGCCAAGAGACCCAGTACTTC.

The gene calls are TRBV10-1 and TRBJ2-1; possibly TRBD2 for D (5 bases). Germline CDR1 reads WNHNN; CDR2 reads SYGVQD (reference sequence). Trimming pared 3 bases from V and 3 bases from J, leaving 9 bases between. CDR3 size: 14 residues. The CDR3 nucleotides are TGCGCCAGCAGTGAAGCGGACCACTACAATGAGCAGTTCTTC. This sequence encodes CASSEADHYNEQFF.

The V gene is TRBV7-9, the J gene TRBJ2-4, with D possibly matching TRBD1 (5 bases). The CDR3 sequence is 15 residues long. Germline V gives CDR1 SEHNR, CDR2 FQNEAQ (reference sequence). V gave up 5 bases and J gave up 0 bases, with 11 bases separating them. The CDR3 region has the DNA TGTGCCAGCAGCCCGGACACCGGAGCCAAAAACATTCAGTACTTC. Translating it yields CASSPDTGAKNIQYF.

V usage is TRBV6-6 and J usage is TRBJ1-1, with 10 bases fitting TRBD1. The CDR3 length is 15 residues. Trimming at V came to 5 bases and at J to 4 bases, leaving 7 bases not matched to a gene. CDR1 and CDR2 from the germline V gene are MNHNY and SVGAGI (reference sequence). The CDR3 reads CASSTRQGAPTEAFF. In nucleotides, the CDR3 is TGTGCCAGCAGTACACGACAGGGGGCGCCCACTGAAGCTTTCTTT.

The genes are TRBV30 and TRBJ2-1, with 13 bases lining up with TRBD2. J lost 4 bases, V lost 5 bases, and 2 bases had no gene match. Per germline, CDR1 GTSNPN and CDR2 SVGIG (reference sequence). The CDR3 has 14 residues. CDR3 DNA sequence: TGTGCCTGGGAACTAGCGGGAGGGTACAATGAGCAGTTCTTC. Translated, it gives CAWELAGGYNEQFF.

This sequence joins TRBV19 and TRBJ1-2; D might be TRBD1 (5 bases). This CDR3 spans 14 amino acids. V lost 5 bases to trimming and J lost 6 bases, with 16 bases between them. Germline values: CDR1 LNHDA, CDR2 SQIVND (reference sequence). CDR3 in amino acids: CASSGGQVNHGYTF. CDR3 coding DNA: TGTGCCAGTAGTGGCGGACAAGTGAACCATGGCTACACCTTC.

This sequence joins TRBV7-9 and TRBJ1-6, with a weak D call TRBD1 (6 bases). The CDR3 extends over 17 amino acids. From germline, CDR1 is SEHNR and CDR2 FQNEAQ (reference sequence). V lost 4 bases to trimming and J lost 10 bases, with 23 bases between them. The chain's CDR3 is CASSSRSGGRGESPLHF. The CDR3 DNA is TGTGCCAGCAGCTCCAGGAGCGGGGGCAGAGGTGAATCACCCCTCCACTTT.

The CDR3 sequence: CASSSSGQSDTQYF. The CDR3 nucleotides read TGTGCCAGCAGCTCTAGCGGACAGTCAGATACGCAGTATTTT. The chain employs TRBV7-3 and TRBJ2-3, with a tentative D call TRBD2 (7 bases). Trimming shortened V by 4 bases and J by 4 bases, and 12 bases separated the two germline ends. The CDR3 contains 14 residues. Per germline, CDR1 SGHTA and CDR2 FQGTGA.

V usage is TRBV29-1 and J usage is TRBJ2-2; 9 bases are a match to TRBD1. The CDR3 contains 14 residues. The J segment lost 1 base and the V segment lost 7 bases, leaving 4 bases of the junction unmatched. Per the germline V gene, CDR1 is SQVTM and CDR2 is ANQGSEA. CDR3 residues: CSAGQGGNTGELFF. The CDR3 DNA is TGCAGCGCGGGACAGGGTGGGAACACCGGGGAGCTGTTTTTT.

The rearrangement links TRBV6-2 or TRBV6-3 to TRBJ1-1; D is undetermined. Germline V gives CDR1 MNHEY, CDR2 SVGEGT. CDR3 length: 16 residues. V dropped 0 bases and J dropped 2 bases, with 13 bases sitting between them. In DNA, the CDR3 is TGTGCCAGCAGTTACTCGCAGGCAGTATATAACACTGAAGCTTTCTTT. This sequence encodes CASSYSQAVYNTEAFF.

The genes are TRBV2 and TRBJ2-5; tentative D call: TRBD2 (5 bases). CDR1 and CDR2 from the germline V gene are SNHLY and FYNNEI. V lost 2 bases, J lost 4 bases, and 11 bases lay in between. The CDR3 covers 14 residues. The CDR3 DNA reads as TGTGCCAGCAGTGAATCTCGGGGAAGAGAGACCCAGTACTTC. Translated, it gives CASSESRGRETQYF.

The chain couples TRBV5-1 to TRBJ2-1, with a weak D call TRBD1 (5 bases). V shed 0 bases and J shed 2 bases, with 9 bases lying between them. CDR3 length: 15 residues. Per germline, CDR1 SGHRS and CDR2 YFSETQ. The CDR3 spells CASSLGGQTYNEQFF. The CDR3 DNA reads TGCGCCAGCAGCTTGGGCGGACAAACCTACAATGAGCAGTTCTTC.